This T cell receptor beta chain derives from a study of blood T cells in healthy people across ages. General study findings and limits: In long-lived donors, naive CD4+ cell counts and diversity exceeded those of aged donors.

Sample-barcoded 5' priming and a J-beta primer mix drove a second PCR of about 6 to 11 cycles. Each CDR3 protein gets one entry after TCRdb re-called the 5' RACE reads with MiXCR. This table holds 1.5 million to 1.9 million distinct CDR3 sequences, under 55% found once. This CDR3 has 11 amino acids. Trimming pared 5 bases from V and 7 bases from J, leaving 10 bases between. Germline V gene lookup returns CDR1 DFQATT and CDR2 SNEGSKA (reference sequence). This clonotype was seen a handful of times. Its antigen is as yet unknown. Collection of around 10 milliliters of peripheral blood was performed for each donor. Each sample yielded at least 5.5 micrograms of PBMC total RNA.

Sample: blood. The receptor comes from a young woman in good health. This sequence joins TRBV20-1 and TRBJ2-3; unclear D gene. The DNA of the CDR3 is TGCAGTGCTCGGAGCTCTAATACGCAGTATTTT. Protein product: CSARSSNTQYF.